This T cell receptor beta chain was retrieved from a study of cytotoxic CD8 clonotypes in ibrutinib-treated CLL (dated by TCRdb to 2020 to 2022). For the wider study: The cohort included roughly 15 treatment-naive and approximately twelve relapsed/refractory patients; 17 were IGHV unmutated. On average, each sample had 255,043 productive templates and 94,082 productive rearrangements. Cryopreserved peripheral blood mononuclear cells were collected at three points: before therapy, at response, and at either sustained remission or disease progression. Partial responses were observed in 24 patients and complete responses in 2; after a median follow-up of around 64 months, remission was maintained in around 14 patients and progression was observed in some 12. Of the roughly 90 people in the trial, some 28 had longitudinal samples available. Response samples were taken after a median of approximately 12 months on treatment, ranging from roughly 6 to 36 months. Broad study findings and their caveats: Public clonotypes were rare and either shrank or stayed stable during treatment, and the rise in clonality at ibrutinib response reflected expansion of private clonotypes. Clonality increased at ibrutinib response, stayed stable in sustained remission, and fell back toward baseline at progression. At baseline, clonality was higher than in age-matched healthy donors and showed a strong correlation with circulating CD8+ T-cell counts. Sustained-remission and progressing patients did not have matched sampling times, and lymph node repertoires were not examined.

Its CDR3 holds 17 amino acids, cysteine through phenylalanine. Only the CDR3 portion is preserved as DNA: 51 bases, with reading frame beginning at the first base. Remarks on this clone: The clone's antigen remains unknown. No base quality values were provided; no much bigger clone lies one nucleotide off.

Roughly 2 micrograms of genomic DNA were extracted from cryopreserved PBMCs for TCR beta library preparation. Longitudinal blood samples from CLL patients on ibrutinib monotherapy underwent high-throughput TCR beta sequencing. Patients were enrolled in a phase 2 open-label single-center ibrutinib monotherapy trial. The goal of deep resolution MiSeq sequencing was a depth between 1 in 1 million and 1 in 200,000 T cells, and coverage averaged 10x per clonotype. The immunoSEQ hsTCRB Kit was used to generate TCR beta libraries. Turning to the authors' computational methods: The data were analyzed with ImmunoSEQ Analyzer and ImmunoSEQ Data Assistant, and V, D and J gene assignments followed IMGT definitions. Clonality, which ranges from 0 to 1, was calculated by subtracting the normalized Shannon entropy of productive rearrangement frequencies from one. Only overrepresented clonotypes making up at least 0.05% of the repertoire of each patient were included in the public clonotype analysis. Approximately 14 age-matched healthy donor repertoires from immuneACCESS served as clonality controls. TCRdb stores this immuneACCESS table with in-frame sequences only. Part of the clones is absent; in the studies checked, under half of the shortfall reflects unresolved V genes, and no reason is known for the rest. V and J calls and clone size are those listed in that table; D and trimming were worked out from the DNA. Recorded for this sample are 20,000 or so clones; 81% of them occurred a single time. 4.5% to 7% of the sample is held by the ten biggest clonotypes.

Recombination linked TRBV12-1 to TRBJ1-2; TRBD1, as called in the table, went unchecked against the DNA. TRBV12-1 counts as a pseudogene. The sequenced sample was PBMCs, obtained before ibrutinib treatment. The source is a human donor with chronic lymphocytic leukemia. The CDR3 protein: CASSLTTKTGPNYGYTF. The nucleotides are TGTGCCAGCAGCCTAACAACCAAGACAGGCCCTAACTATGGCTACACCTTC.